Sequencing of this T cell receptor beta chain was carried out in a study of early T cells in non-severe SARS-CoV-2 infection. Trimming pared 2 bases from V and 3 bases from J, leaving 13 bases between. The CDR3 has 14 amino acids. Germline V gives CDR1 DFQATT, CDR2 SNEGSKA (reference sequence). A single record per CDR3 protein comes from TCRdb applying MiXCR to the 5' RACE reads. The sample records about 60,000 distinct CDR3 sequences, around 6% being singletons. This chain joins TRBV20-1 and TRBJ2-5, with D unclear. This TCR derives from an adult who was a healthcare worker with PCR-confirmed SARS-CoV-2 infection or an uninfected control (not recorded which). What was sequenced was whole blood. CDR3 in amino acids: CSARRRPQEETQYF. CDR3 DNA: TGCAGTGCTAGAAGGCGGCCTCAGGAAGAGACCCAGTACTTC.